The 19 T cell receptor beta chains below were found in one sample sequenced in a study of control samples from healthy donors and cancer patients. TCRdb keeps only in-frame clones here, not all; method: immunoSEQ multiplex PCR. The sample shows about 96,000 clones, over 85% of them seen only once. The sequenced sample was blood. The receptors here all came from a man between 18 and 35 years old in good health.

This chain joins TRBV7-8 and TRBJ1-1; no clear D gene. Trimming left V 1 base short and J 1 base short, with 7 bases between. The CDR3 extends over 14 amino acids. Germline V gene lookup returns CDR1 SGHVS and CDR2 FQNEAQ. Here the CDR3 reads CASSLGSGNTEAFF. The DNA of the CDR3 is TGTGCCAGCAGCTTAGGGTCAGGGAACACTGAAGCTTTCTTT.

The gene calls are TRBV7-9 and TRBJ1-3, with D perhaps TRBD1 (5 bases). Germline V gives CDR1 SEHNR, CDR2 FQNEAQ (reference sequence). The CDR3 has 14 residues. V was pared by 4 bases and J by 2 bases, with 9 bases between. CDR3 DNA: TGTGCCAGCAGCTCCGGGACCGCTGGAAACACCATATATTTT. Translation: CASSSGTAGNTIYF.

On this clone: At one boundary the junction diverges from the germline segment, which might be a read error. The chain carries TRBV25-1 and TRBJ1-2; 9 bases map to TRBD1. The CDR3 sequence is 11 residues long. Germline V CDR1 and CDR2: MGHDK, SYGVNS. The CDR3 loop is CASSAGTGWIF. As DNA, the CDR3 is TGTGCCAGCAGTGCCGGGACAGGGTGGATCTTC.

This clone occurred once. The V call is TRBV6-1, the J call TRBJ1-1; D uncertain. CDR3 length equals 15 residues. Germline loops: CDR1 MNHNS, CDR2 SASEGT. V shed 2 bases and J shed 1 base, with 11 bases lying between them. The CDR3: CASSERPETNTEAFF. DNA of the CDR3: TGTGCCAGCAGTGAACGTCCAGAGACGAACACTGAAGCTTTCTTT.

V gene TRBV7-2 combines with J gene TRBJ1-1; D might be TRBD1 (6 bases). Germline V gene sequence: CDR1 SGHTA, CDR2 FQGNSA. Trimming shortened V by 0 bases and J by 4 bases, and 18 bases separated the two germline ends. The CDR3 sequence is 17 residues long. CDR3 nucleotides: TGTGCCAGCAGCTTAGCCGGGACCCAAGGGGGTAGCACTGAAGCTTTCTTT. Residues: CASSLAGTQGGSTEAFF. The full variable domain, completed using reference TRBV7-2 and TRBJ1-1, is GAGVSQSPSNKVTEKGKDVELRCDPISGHTALYWYRQSLGQGLEFLIYFQGNSAPDKSGLPSDRFSAERTGGSVSTLTIQRTQQEDSAVYLCASSLAGTQGGSTEAFFGQGTRLTVV.

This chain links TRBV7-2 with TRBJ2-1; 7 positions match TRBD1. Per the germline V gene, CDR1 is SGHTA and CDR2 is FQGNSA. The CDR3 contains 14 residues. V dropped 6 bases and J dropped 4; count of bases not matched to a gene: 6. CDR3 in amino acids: CASSPGQSYNEQFF. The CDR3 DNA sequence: TGTGCCAGCAGTCCGGGACAGTCTTACAATGAGCAGTTCTTC.

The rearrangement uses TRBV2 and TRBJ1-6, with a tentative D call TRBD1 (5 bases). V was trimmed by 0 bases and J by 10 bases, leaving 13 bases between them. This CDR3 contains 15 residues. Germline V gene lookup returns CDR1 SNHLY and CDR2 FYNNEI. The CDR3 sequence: CASSEAGVGFSPLHF. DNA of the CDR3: TGTGCCAGCAGTGAAGCGGGGGTAGGCTTCTCACCCCTCCACTTT.

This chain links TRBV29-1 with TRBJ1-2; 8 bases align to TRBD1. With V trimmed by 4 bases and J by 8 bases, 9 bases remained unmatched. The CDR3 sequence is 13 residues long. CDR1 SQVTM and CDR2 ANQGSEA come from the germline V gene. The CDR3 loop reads CSVVGTGSWGYTF. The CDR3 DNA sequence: TGCAGCGTTGTAGGGACAGGATCGTGGGGCTACACCTTC.

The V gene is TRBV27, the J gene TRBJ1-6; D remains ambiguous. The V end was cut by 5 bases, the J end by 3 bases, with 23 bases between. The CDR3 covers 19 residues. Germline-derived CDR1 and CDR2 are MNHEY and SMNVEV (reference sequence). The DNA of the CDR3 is TGTGCCAGCAGTGCCAATCCATGGACTGAGACCTTCTATAATTCACCCCTCCACTTT. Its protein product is CASSANPWTETFYNSPLHF.

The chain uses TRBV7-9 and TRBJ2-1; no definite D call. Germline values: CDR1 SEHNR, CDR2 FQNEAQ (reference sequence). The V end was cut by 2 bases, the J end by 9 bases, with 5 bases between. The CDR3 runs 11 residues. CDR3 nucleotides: TGTGCCAGCAGCTTAATAGGTGAGCAGTTCTTC. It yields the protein CASSLIGEQFF.

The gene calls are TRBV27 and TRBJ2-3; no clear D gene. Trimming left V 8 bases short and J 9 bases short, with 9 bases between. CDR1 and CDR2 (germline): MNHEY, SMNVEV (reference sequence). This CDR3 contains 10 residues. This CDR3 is CASGSPTQYF. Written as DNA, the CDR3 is TGTGCCAGCGGATCCCCGACGCAGTATTTT.

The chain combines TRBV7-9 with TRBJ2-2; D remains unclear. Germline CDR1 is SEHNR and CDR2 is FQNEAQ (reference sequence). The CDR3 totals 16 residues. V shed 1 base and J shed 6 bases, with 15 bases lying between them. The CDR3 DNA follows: TGTGCCAGCAGCTTAGAGGCACTCCCGATCTCCGGGGAGCTGTTTTTT. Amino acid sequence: CASSLEALPISGELFF. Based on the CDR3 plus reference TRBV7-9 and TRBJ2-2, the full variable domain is DTGVSQNPRHKITKRGQNVTFRCDPISEHNRLYWYRQTLGQGPEFLTYFQNEAQLEKSRLLSDRFSAERPKGSFSTLEIQRTEQGDSAMYLCASSLEALPISGELFFGEGSRLTVL.

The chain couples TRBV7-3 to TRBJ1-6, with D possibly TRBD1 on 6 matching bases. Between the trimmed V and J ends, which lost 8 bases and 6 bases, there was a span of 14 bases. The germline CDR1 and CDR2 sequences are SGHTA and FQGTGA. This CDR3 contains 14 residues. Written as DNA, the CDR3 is TGTGCCAGCCGGTCGCAGGGGCGTAATTCACCCCTCCACTTT. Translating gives CASRSQGRNSPLHF.

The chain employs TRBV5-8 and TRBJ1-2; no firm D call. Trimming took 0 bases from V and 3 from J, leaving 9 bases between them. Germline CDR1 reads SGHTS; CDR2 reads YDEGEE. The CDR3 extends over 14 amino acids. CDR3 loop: CASSLVGSDYGYTF. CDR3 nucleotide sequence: TGTGCCAGCAGCTTGGTAGGGAGTGACTATGGCTACACCTTC.

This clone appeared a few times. The CDR3: CASSLLGGGNSPLHF. The CDR3 coding sequence is TGTGCCAGCAGTCTACTAGGGGGCGGAAATTCACCCCTCCACTTT. The chain joins TRBV27 to TRBJ1-6, with 7 bases lining up with TRBD1. The CDR3 consists of 15 residues. Losses at the gene ends were 5 bases for V and 7 bases for J; bases not matched to a gene: 8. Germline loops: CDR1 MNHEY, CDR2 SMNVEV (reference sequence).

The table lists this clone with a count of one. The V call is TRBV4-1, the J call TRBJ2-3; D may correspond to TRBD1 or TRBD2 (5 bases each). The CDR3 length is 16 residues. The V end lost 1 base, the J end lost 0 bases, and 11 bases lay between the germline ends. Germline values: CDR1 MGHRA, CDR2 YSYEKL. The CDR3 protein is CASSQVLGTSTDTQYF. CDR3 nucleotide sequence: TGCGCCAGCAGCCAAGTCTTAGGGACGAGCACAGATACGCAGTATTTT.

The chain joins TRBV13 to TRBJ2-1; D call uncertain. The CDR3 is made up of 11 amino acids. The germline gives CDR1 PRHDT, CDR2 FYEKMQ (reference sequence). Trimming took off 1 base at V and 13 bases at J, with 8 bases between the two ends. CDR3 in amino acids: CASSLAGYQFF. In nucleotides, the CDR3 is TGTGCCAGCAGCTTAGCTGGGTATCAGTTCTTC.

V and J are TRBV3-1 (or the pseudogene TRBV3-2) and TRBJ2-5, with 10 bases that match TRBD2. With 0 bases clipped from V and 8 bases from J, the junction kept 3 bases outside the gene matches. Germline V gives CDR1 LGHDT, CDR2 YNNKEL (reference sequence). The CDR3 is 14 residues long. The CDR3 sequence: CASSQDERGGTQYF. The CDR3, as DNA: TGTGCCAGCAGCCAAGATGAGCGGGGGGGTACCCAGTACTTC.

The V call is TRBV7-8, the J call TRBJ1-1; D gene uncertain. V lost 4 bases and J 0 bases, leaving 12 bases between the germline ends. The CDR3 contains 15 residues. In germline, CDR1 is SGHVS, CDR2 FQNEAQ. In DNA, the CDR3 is TGTGCCAGCAGCTACCAGACGGAAATGAACACTGAAGCTTTCTTT. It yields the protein CASSYQTEMNTEAFF.